The 27 T cell receptor beta chains below were found in one sample sequenced in a study of PD-1 blockade in classical Hodgkin lymphoma. The assay was immunoSEQ multiplex PCR, and TCRdb's table has in-frame clones only and misses some. The sample carries roughly 24,000 clones, 65% to 85% recorded once. Each patient experienced a relapse that followed autologous stem cell transplantation, and brentuximab vedotin exposure varied. The material sequenced was peripheral blood mononuclear cells (PBMCs), taken before the second cycle of nivolumab. These receptor sequences come from a human donor with classical Hodgkin lymphoma.

The rearrangement links TRBV7-9 to TRBJ1-1, with 8 positions matching TRBD1. In germline, CDR1 is SEHNR, CDR2 FQNEAQ (reference sequence). The CDR3 runs 13 residues. The ends lost 5 bases at V and 4 bases at J; junction bases unmatched: 3. CDR3 amino acids: CASSAGGGTEAFF. Written as DNA, the CDR3 is TGTGCCAGCAGCGCAGGGGGCGGCACTGAAGCTTTCTTT.

This sequence joins TRBV27 and TRBJ1-6, with 7 nucleotides matching TRBD1. J was trimmed by 0 bases and V by 6 bases; bases with no gene match: 8. Germline CDR1 MNHEY, CDR2 SMNVEV (reference sequence). This CDR3 is built from 17 residues. DNA of the CDR3: TGTGCCAGCAGAGTGGACAGGACTTCCTCCTATAATTCACCCCTCCACTTT. Protein product: CASRVDRTSSYNSPLHF.

Notes on this clone: Distinct nucleotide sequences in the sample also encode this CDR3. This chain uses TRBV10-3 with TRBJ1-3; D gene uncertain. The CDR3 spans 13 residues. V lost 7 bases to trimming and J lost 2 bases, with 9 bases between them. Germline-derived CDR1 and CDR2 are ENHRY and SYGVKD. The CDR3 DNA follows: TGTGCCATCACCCCGAGTCCTGGAAACACCATATATTTT. It translates to CAITPSPGNTIYF.

This clone has more than one count but fewer than ten. This chain joins TRBV6-5 and TRBJ1-1; D uncertain. Between the trimmed V and J ends, which lost 0 bases and 1 base, there was a span of 12 bases. The CDR3 loop spans 16 amino acids. CDR1 and CDR2 from the germline V gene are MNHEY and SVGAGI. For the CDR3, the DNA is TGTGCCAGCAGTTACTCGATGGTCTTTAAGAACACTGAAGCTTTCTTT. Residues: CASSYSMVFKNTEAFF.

The chain employs TRBV5-5 and TRBJ2-7; TRBD1 agrees at 8 bases. This CDR3 region has 14 residues. Germline loops: CDR1 SGHKS, CDR2 YYEKEE (reference sequence). The V segment lost 4 bases and the J segment 5 bases; nucleotides outside the gene matches: 8. Written as DNA, the CDR3 is TGTGCCAGCAGCATCGGACAGGGAGTCGACGAGCAGTACTTC. This encodes CASSIGQGVDEQYF.

CDR3 DNA: TGCAGCGTTGGGGTGGGACAGGGGCTTTTCTACGAGCAGTACTTC. Translation: CSVGVGQGLFYEQYF. V gene TRBV29-1 combines with J gene TRBJ2-7; 10 positions agree with TRBD1. From germline, CDR1 is SQVTM and CDR2 ANQGSEA. The junction had 9 bases not matched to a gene; V was cut back by 4 bases and J by 3 bases. The CDR3 consists of 15 residues.

The gene calls are TRBV7-6 and TRBJ2-4; the D gene is possibly TRBD1 (6 bases). From germline, CDR1 is SGHVS and CDR2 FNYEAQ. V lost 5 bases, J lost 6 bases, and 20 bases lay in between. The CDR3 totals 16 residues. The CDR3 region is CASSAQTPGHGNIQYF. Written as DNA, the CDR3 is TGTGCCAGCAGCGCACAAACACCGGGACACGGAAACATTCAGTACTTC. Full variable domain (missing parts from reference TRBV7-6 and TRBJ2-4): GAGVSQSPRYKVTKRGQDVALRCDPISGHVSLYWYRQALGQGPEFLTYFNYEAQQDKSGLPNDRFSAERPEGSISTLTIQRTEQRDSAMYRCASSAQTPGHGNIQYFGAGTRLSVL.

This clone is a singleton in its sample. J is TRBJ2-4 and V is TRBV18; 8 bases map to TRBD1. Germline CDR1 is KGHSH and CDR2 is LQKENI. V dropped 2 bases and J dropped 8; count of bases not matched to a gene: 8. CDR3 length equals 15 residues. CDR3 bases: TGTGCCAGCTCACCAGGACAGGGCGTCGTGGACATTCAGTACTTC. This translates into CASSPGQGVVDIQYF. The whole variable domain, filled in from reference TRBV18 and TRBJ2-4, reads NAGVMQNPRHLVRRRGQEARLRCSPMKGHSHVYWYRQLPEEGLKFMVYLQKENIIDESGMPKERFSAEFPKEGPSILRIQQVVRGDSAAYFCASSPGQGVVDIQYFGAGTRLSVL.

This clone was seen once. This rearrangement joins TRBV6-6 to TRBJ2-2; D tentatively fits TRBD1 or TRBD2 (5 bases each). Trimming removed 5 bases at V and 6 bases at J, with 16 bases between. The CDR3 covers 15 residues. Germline V gives CDR1 MNHNY, CDR2 SVGAGI (reference sequence). CDR3 region: CASSTGTMVAGELFF. The CDR3 DNA reads TGTGCCAGCAGTACGGGGACGATGGTCGCCGGGGAGCTGTTTTTT.

The rearrangement joins TRBV7-9 to TRBJ1-2; D is possibly TRBD1 (6 bases). The CDR3 totals 15 residues. V was clipped by 0 bases and J by 8 bases, with 16 bases between them. Germline lookup yields CDR1 SEHNR and CDR2 FQNEAQ (reference sequence). The CDR3 loop reads CASSLAPDRSGGYTF. CDR3 bases: TGTGCCAGCAGCTTAGCGCCGGACAGATCCGGAGGCTACACCTTC. The whole variable domain, remainder taken from reference TRBV7-9 and TRBJ1-2, is DTGVSQNPRHKITKRGQNVTFRCDPISEHNRLYWYRQTLGQGPEFLTYFQNEAQLEKSRLLSDRFSAERPKGSFSTLEIQRTEQGDSAMYLCASSLAPDRSGGYTFGSGTRLTVV.

The rearrangement uses TRBV2 and TRBJ1-1; D uncertain. The CDR3 is 13 residues long. In germline, CDR1 is SNHLY, CDR2 FYNNEI. V was trimmed by 0 bases and J by 5 bases, leaving 7 bases between them. The CDR3 bases are TGTGCCAGCAGTGAAGCGACAAGAACTGAAGCTTTCTTT. This encodes CASSEATRTEAFF.

This clone was counted a single time. This chain links TRBV9 with TRBJ2-1; no firm D call. CDR3 length equals 10 residues. Germline assignment: CDR1 SGDLS and CDR2 YYNGEE. Trimming removed 3 bases from V and 6 bases from J, with 1 base in between. CDR3 in amino acids: CASSGNEQFF. Here the CDR3 DNA reads TGTGCCAGCAGCGGCAATGAGCAGTTCTTC.

The chain recombines TRBV5-8 with TRBJ2-5, with a weak D call TRBD1 (5 bases). Trimming shortened V by 5 bases and J by 1 base, and 12 bases separated the two germline ends. This CDR3 comprises 14 residues. Germline assignment: CDR1 SGHTS and CDR2 YDEGEE. CDR3 amino acids: CASRIHRSQETQYF. As DNA, the CDR3 is TGTGCCAGCAGGATTCACAGGAGCCAAGAGACCCAGTACTTC.

A note on this clone: A much larger clone sits a single nucleotide away, making a read error possible. The chain uses TRBV2 and TRBJ2-3; 7 nucleotides agree with TRBD1. The germline CDR1 and CDR2 sequences are SNHLY and FYNNEI. This CDR3 spans 15 amino acids. With V trimmed by 7 bases and J by 7 bases, 14 bases remained unmatched. The CDR3 sequence is CASTRTGPLRHTQYF. CDR3 nucleotide sequence: TGTGCCAGCACCCGGACAGGTCCACTGCGGCATACGCAGTATTTT.

This chain links TRBV7-9 with TRBJ1-3; D gene uncertain. Trimming took 0 bases from V and 1 from J, leaving 4 bases between them. Germline V lookup: CDR1 SEHNR, CDR2 FQNEAQ (reference sequence). The CDR3 is 14 residues long. CDR3 DNA: TGTGCCAGCAGCTTAGCGGGTTCTGGAAACACCATATATTTT. It encodes CASSLAGSGNTIYF. The full variable domain, in which reference TRBV7-9 and TRBJ1-3 provide the parts outside the CDR3, is DTGVSQNPRHKITKRGQNVTFRCDPISEHNRLYWYRQTLGQGPEFLTYFQNEAQLEKSRLLSDRFSAERPKGSFSTLEIQRTEQGDSAMYLCASSLAGSGNTIYFGEGSWLTVV.

V gene TRBV6-5 combines with J gene TRBJ2-7, with TRBD1 as a possible D gene (5 bases). V was clipped by 7 bases and J by 0 bases, with 13 bases between them. Germline CDR1 is MNHEY and CDR2 is SVGAGI. The CDR3 sequence is 14 residues long. CDR3 nucleotide sequence: TGTGCCAGCACCTACAGGACAAGCTCCTACGAGCAGTACTTC. Amino acid sequence: CASTYRTSSYEQYF.

The table lists this clone with a few counts. The V and J genes are TRBV20-1 and TRBJ1-1; D call uncertain. The CDR3 totals 11 residues. Trimming removed 1 base from V and 7 bases from J, with 7 bases in between. Germline lookup yields CDR1 DFQATT and CDR2 SNEGSKA (reference sequence). This chain's CDR3 is CSARGGGEAFF. The CDR3 DNA follows: TGCAGTGCTAGAGGAGGAGGTGAAGCTTTCTTT.

The chain has TRBV6-1 and TRBJ2-3, with TRBD2 matching 14 bases. Germline assignment: CDR1 MNHNS and CDR2 SASEGT. CDR3 length equals 18 residues. The ends lost 0 bases at V and 3 bases at J; junction bases unmatched: 5. This chain's CDR3 is CASSEARLAGGQTDTQYF. DNA of the CDR3: TGTGCCAGCAGTGAAGCCCGACTAGCGGGGGGGCAAACAGATACGCAGTATTTT.

The chain joins TRBV13 to TRBJ1-6, with 7 positions matching TRBD1. CDR3 length: 15 residues. V lost 1 base and J lost 6; bases outside the gene matches: 3. Germline V gene lookup returns CDR1 PRHDT and CDR2 FYEKMQ (reference sequence). In DNA form, the CDR3 reads TGTGCCAGCAGCTTAGACAGGGGAGGTAATTCACCCCTCCACTTT. Translation: CASSLDRGGNSPLHF.

The CDR3 spells CASSSGLAGFEGEQFF. The DNA of the CDR3 is TGTGCCAGCAGTTCGGGACTAGCAGGGTTTGAGGGTGAGCAGTTCTTC. V is TRBV28 and J is TRBJ2-1; TRBD2 aligns across 9 bases. CDR3 length: 16 amino acids. J gave up 9 bases and V 4 bases, and 13 bases lay outside the gene matches. The germline V gene encodes CDR1 MDHEN and CDR2 SYDVKM.

The chain combines TRBV28 with TRBJ2-4; a weak D match, TRBD2 (7 bases). V lost 7 bases to trimming and J lost 0 bases, with 13 bases between them. Germline CDR1 MDHEN, CDR2 SYDVKM. CDR3 length: 15 amino acids. The CDR3 loop reads CASNWRGPAKNIQYF. The CDR3, as DNA: TGTGCCAGCAATTGGCGGGGGCCAGCCAAAAACATTCAGTACTTC.

This clone has a single count. This chain's CDR3 is CAWTLSTDTQYF. CDR3 DNA sequence: TGTGCCTGGACTCTGAGCACAGATACGCAGTATTTT. The chain carries TRBV30 and TRBJ2-3; D uncertain. V lost 4 bases, J lost 0 bases, and 5 bases lay in between. The germline V gene has CDR1 GTSNPN and CDR2 SVGIG (reference sequence). This CDR3 spans 12 amino acids.

This clone was seen a single time. This CDR3 reads CASSPSFGPGDGYTF. The CDR3 DNA reads TGTGCCAGCTCACCCTCGTTCGGGCCTGGGGATGGCTACACCTTC. V and J are TRBV18 and TRBJ1-2; the D is unclear. Germline CDR1 KGHSH, CDR2 LQKENI. The V gene lost 3 bases and the J gene lost 6 bases, with 17 bases spanning the gap. The CDR3 extends over 15 amino acids.

The rearrangement uses TRBV28 and TRBJ1-5, with D possibly TRBD1 on 5 matching bases. V was cut by 5 bases and J by 6 bases, with 8 bases left in between. The CDR3 covers 12 residues. Germline CDR1 MDHEN, CDR2 SYDVKM. Written as DNA, the CDR3 is TGTGCCAGCAGTCCAGGGAGTCAGCCCCAGCATTTT. As protein: CASSPGSQPQHF.

This chain uses TRBV4-1 with TRBJ1-5; no firm D call. The length of the CDR3 is 14 residues. Germline V gene lookup returns CDR1 MGHRA and CDR2 YSYEKL. Trimming left V 2 bases short and J 2 bases short, with 7 bases between. For the CDR3, the DNA is TGCGCCAGCAGCCAATATGTCGGCAATCAGCCCCAGCATTTT. Translating it yields CASSQYVGNQPQHF.

This sequence joins TRBV9 and TRBJ1-4, with D possibly matching TRBD1 (6 bases). CDR3 length equals 14 residues. Trimming pared 0 bases from V and 8 bases from J, leaving 11 bases between. CDR1 and CDR2 from the germline V gene are SGDLS and YYNGEE. The CDR3 sequence: CASSVGGGFEKLFF. The CDR3 DNA is TGTGCCAGCAGCGTAGGAGGGGGTTTCGAAAAACTGTTTTTT.

The chain recombines TRBV27 with TRBJ1-1, with TRBD1 matching 7 bases. This CDR3 spans 15 amino acids. The ends lost 0 bases at V and 4 bases at J; junction bases unmatched: 5. CDR1 is MNHEY, CDR2 SMNVEV, per germline (reference sequence). The CDR3, as DNA: TGTGCCAGCAGTTTATCACAGGGGCAAGGCACTGAAGCTTTCTTT. Protein sequence: CASSLSQGQGTEAFF.